What follows are 15 T cell receptor beta chains derived from one specimen sequenced in a study of blood T cells in healthy people across ages. Primed by a sample-barcoded 5' primer and a J-beta primer mix, a second PCR proceeded for roughly 6 to 12 cycles. Via MiXCR, TCRdb re-called the 5' RACE reads, giving one row per CDR3 protein. This table holds about 720,000 distinct CDR3 sequences, 22% found once. The sequencing sample was made of blood. These TCRs come from a man in his 70s in good health.

This clonotype was found a few times. This chain joins TRBV5-5 and TRBJ2-5; D unresolved. Trimming shortened V by 3 bases and J by 4 bases, and 13 bases separated the two germline ends. This CDR3 has 14 amino acids. Germline values: CDR1 SGHKS, CDR2 YYEKEE (reference sequence). Here the CDR3 reads CASSSAGSGETQYF. The CDR3 DNA sequence: TGTGCCAGCAGCTCGGCCGGCTCCGGAGAGACCCAGTACTTC.

The rearrangement uses TRBV13 and TRBJ2-3; D gene ambiguous. CDR1 PRHDT and CDR2 FYEKMQ come from the germline V gene (reference sequence). The CDR3 length is 16 residues. The V end lost 5 bases, the J end lost 0 bases, and 15 bases lay between the germline ends. The CDR3 nucleotides are TGTGCCAGCAGCATAGACGGCTACCTAAGCACAGATACGCAGTATTTT. Protein: CASSIDGYLSTDTQYF.

This clonotype has only a few counts. The V call is TRBV2, the J call TRBJ1-1; D not resolved. CDR1 is SNHLY and CDR2 is FYNNEI in the germline V gene. This CDR3 comprises 13 residues. V lost 5 bases, J lost 4 bases, and 11 bases lay in between. CDR3 in DNA: TGTGCCAGCAGTCCTTTCGTCGGCACTGAAGCTTTCTTT. This gives the protein CASSPFVGTEAFF.

This clonotype was detected only a few times. This chain joins TRBV2 and TRBJ2-5; TRBD2 matches at 7 bases. The DNA end favors TRBJ2-7, so the J call may be wrong. Per the germline V gene, CDR1 is SNHLY and CDR2 is FYNNEI. This CDR3 contains 11 residues. The CDR3 loop is CASMGGYEQYF. The CDR3 coding sequence is TGTGCCAGCATGGGGGGGTACGAGCAGTACTTC.

The V and J genes are TRBV7-2 and TRBJ1-5; TRBD1 matches at 9 bases. The V and J ends lost 5 bases and 6 bases, in that order; junction bases with no gene match: 2. The CDR3 spans 13 residues. Germline V gene lookup returns CDR1 SGHTA and CDR2 FQGNSA. The CDR3 protein is CASSEQGAQPQHF. The CDR3, as DNA: TGTGCCAGCAGCGAACAGGGGGCTCAGCCCCAGCATTTT.

This clonotype has just a few counts. The chain recombines TRBV12-3 or TRBV12-4 with TRBJ2-7; TRBD2 aligns across 7 bases. J gave up 3 bases and V 8 bases, and 7 bases lay outside the gene matches. CDR3 length: 13 amino acids. The chain's CDR3 is CASAGEGHYEQYF. The CDR3 coding sequence is TGTGCCAGCGCCGGGGAGGGGCACTACGAGCAGTACTTC.

Only a few counts were recorded for this clonotype. The chain recombines TRBV6-2 or TRBV6-3 with TRBJ2-7, with TRBD2 as a possible D gene (6 bases). V lost 2 bases and J lost 6, with 11 bases in between. Germline V lookup: CDR1 MNHEY, CDR2 SVGEGT. The CDR3 contains 13 residues. The CDR3 DNA reads as TGTGCCAGCAGTTACCCCTCGGGGGTCGAGCAGTACGTC. This encodes CASSYPSGVEQYV.

This clonotype showed up just a few times. The chain couples TRBV29-1 to TRBJ1-1, with D possibly being TRBD1 (6 bases). This CDR3 spans 12 amino acids. V was shortened by 4 bases and J by 4 bases, with 10 bases between the two germline ends. From germline, CDR1 is SQVTM and CDR2 ANQGSEA. CDR3 nucleotide sequence: TGCAGCGTTGCAGGGGTCGGCACTGAAGCTTTCTTT. It is translated as CSVAGVGTEAFF.

The sample holds many counts of this clonotype. This rearrangement joins TRBV6-5 to TRBJ1-6; no definite D call. The CDR3 sequence is 13 residues long. The V gene's germline CDR1 is MNHEY and CDR2 SVGAGI. V lost 7 bases and J lost 5, with 9 bases in between. The CDR3 sequence is CASKVSNNSPLHF. The CDR3 DNA follows: TGTGCCAGCAAGGTTTCGAATAATTCACCCCTCCACTTT.

This sequence joins TRBV29-1 and TRBJ1-4, with D tentatively TRBD1 (6 bases). Trimming removed 6 bases from V and 0 bases from J, with 17 bases in between. Per the germline V gene, CDR1 is SQVTM and CDR2 is ANQGSEA. This CDR3 region has 16 residues. The CDR3, as DNA: TGCAGCGTGGAACAGGGCGACTCGGCAACTAATGAAAAACTGTTTTTT. This gives the protein CSVEQGDSATNEKLFF.

The sample holds a few counts of this clonotype. The rearrangement links TRBV7-2 to TRBJ1-2; TRBD1 matches at 10 bases. CDR3 size: 16 residues. Germline V lookup: CDR1 SGHTA, CDR2 FQGNSA. V was pared by 5 bases and J by 3 bases, with 9 bases of the junction left unmatched. CDR3 loop: CASSPLLTGGDYGYTF. For the CDR3, the DNA is TGTGCCAGCAGCCCCCTTTTGACAGGGGGCGACTATGGCTACACCTTC.

V and J are TRBV6-5 and TRBJ1-6, with 10 nucleotides matching TRBD1. This CDR3 has 20 residues. CDR1 MNHEY and CDR2 SVGAGI come from the germline V gene. V was clipped by 1 base and J by 0 bases; unmatched bases: 9. CDR3 region: CASSYLPGQGHISYNSPLHF. The CDR3 DNA follows: TGTGCCAGCAGTTACTTACCGGGACAGGGGCACATCTCCTATAATTCACCCCTCCACTTT.

Notes on this clonotype: Germline is not matched at one junction end, which may reflect a read error. The chain carries TRBV6-1 and TRBJ1-6, with TRBD1 matching over 9 bases. The V gene's germline CDR1 is MNHNS and CDR2 SASEGT. The CDR3 is 16 residues long. CDR3 sequence: CASRALEGQGHSPLHF. The CDR3 nucleotides are TGTGCCAGCAGGGCCCTAGAGGGACAGGGACATTCGCCCCTCCACTTT.

This clonotype was observed a few times. The rearrangement links TRBV21-1 to TRBJ1-5. TRBV21-1 is given as a pseudogene. The CDR3 is 14 amino acids. CDR3 sequence (DNA): TGCGCCAGCCGACCTAGGATAAGGGTTCAGCCCCAGCATTTT. Amino acid sequence: CASRPRIRVQPQHF.

The V call is TRBV12-3 or TRBV12-4, the J call TRBJ2-3; weak D call: TRBD2 (5 bases). V lost 6 bases and J lost 3, with 16 bases in between. This CDR3 comprises 15 residues. The CDR3 loop reads CASSPGTAYTDTQYF. The CDR3 DNA is TGTGCCAGCAGCCCGGGAACAGCTTATACAGATACGCAGTATTTT.